This T cell receptor beta chain was retrieved from a study of graft-versus-host responses after intestinal transplantation. Looking at the study overall: Every recipient underwent anti-thymocyte globulin induction, then tacrolimus and steroids for roughly 3 years. General observations from the study: GvH clones turned up in recipient marrow; some had shown up first in ileum or blood. Allografts of patients with graft-donor T cell macrochimerism showed high graft-versus-host to host-versus-graft clone ratios.

Assay used: immunoSEQ multiplex PCR; TCRdb lists only in-frame clones, some missing. The table lists over 100,000 clones, around 92% of them singletons. With 5 bases removed from V and 1 base from J, the gap between germline ends came to 8 bases. Germline lookup yields CDR1 SGHVS and CDR2 FNYEAQ. This CDR3 is built from 13 residues. A word on this clone: Antigen unknown.

The rearrangement uses TRBV7-6 and TRBJ1-1, with D perhaps matching TRBD1 (5 bases). The source material was unstimulated CD8+ T cells sorted from spleen or lymph node cells, sampled before transplant. This receptor was identified in a human donor who was the organ donor for an intestinal transplant. Here the CDR3 reads CASSQGTNTEAFF. The CDR3 DNA reads as TGTGCCAGCAGCCAGGGTACGAACACTGAAGCTTTCTTT.